A selection of T cell receptor beta chains follows, all from one sample in a study of post-analysis software for immune sequencing data. TCRdb passed the PCR reads through MiXCR, listing each CDR3 protein once. Found here are fewer than 850,000 distinct CDR3 sequences, approximately 30% of them singletons; the top ten hold around 0.56%. Material: blood. The receptor source for this set is a girl between 10 and 17 years old with multiple sclerosis. Each CDR3 is given with its conserved first and last residue. A D gene is named only where the DNA matches it firmly. For some rows the clone size is stated as once, few or many, or as a class when expanded; others skip it.

>TRBV29-1|TRBJ2-4|TRBD1|few
TGCAGCGTTGCCCCGGGACAGGGGGCCTACAAGCAGTACTTC
CSVAPGQGAYKQYF
>TRBV3-1|TRBJ2-3|NA|few
TGTGCCAGCAGCCGGAGGGCGGGAAGAACAGATACGCAGTATTTT
CASSRRAGRTDTQYF
>TRBV10-3|TRBJ2-7|TRBD2|NA
TGTGCCATCAGTGAGTCGGCTAGCGGCTACAATGAGCAGTACTTC
CAISESASGYNEQYF
>TRBV10-2|TRBJ2-1|TRBD2|few
TGCGCCAGCAGTCCAGGACTAGCGGGGGGAAGCTCCTACAATGAGCAGTTCTTC
CASSPGLAGGSSYNEQFF
>TRBV27|TRBJ2-7|TRBD2|few
TGTGCCAGCAGTTTACTGACGGGAGGCCAAGGCTACTACGAGCAGTACTTC
CASSLLTGGQGYYEQYF
>TRBV20-1|TRBJ2-5|NA|NA
TGCAGTGCTACCACCCTCGGGGGCCTTCAAGAGACCCAGTACTTC
CSATTLGGLQETQYF
>TRBV20-1|TRBJ1-6|TRBD1|NA
TGCAGTGCTAGCTTGGGGAAAGGGGGCCATTCACCCCTCCACTTT
CSASLGKGGHSPLHF
>TRBV2|TRBJ1-5|NA|NA
TGTGCCAGCAGACCCGGACAGCTCAATCAGCCCCAGCATTTT
CASRPGQLNQPQHF
>TRBV20-1|TRBJ1-2|TRBD1|NA
TGCAGTGCTACTGGGGGACAGAGATATGGCTACACCTTC
CSATGGQRYGYTF
>TRBV7-8|TRBJ2-5|TRBD2|NA
TGTGCCAACAGCTTAGTCTCTAGCGGGAGGAATCGGGAGCAGTACTTC
CANSLVSSGRNREQYF
>TRBV12-3/TRBV12-4|TRBJ2-1|NA|NA
TGTGCCAGCAGTTCGGACACTTGGGTGTCTCAGCAGTTCTTC
CASSSDTWVSQQFF
>TRBV20-1|TRBJ2-3|NA|many
TGCAGTGCCGAGGGGGGGGGCGGGTACAGCACAGATACGCAGTATTTT
CSAEGGGGYSTDTQYF
>TRBV6-5|TRBJ2-1|TRBD2|NA
TGTGCCAGCAGTTACGGGGCTAGCGGAGCCGATGAGCAGTTCTTC
CASSYGASGADEQFF
>TRBV12-3/TRBV12-4|TRBJ2-1|NA|few
TGTGCCAGCAGGGCCACAGGGCTCGACGAGCAGTTCTTC
CASRATGLDEQFF
>TRBV2|TRBJ1-4|NA|NA
TGTGCCAGCCTGCGTGGGACCCTGGGGGAAAAACTGTTTTTT
CASLRGTLGEKLFF
>TRBV20-1|TRBJ1-3|NA|NA
TGCAGTGCCACTACAGGCTCCCCTGGAAACACCATATATTTT
CSATTGSPGNTIYF
>TRBV14|TRBJ2-3|NA|NA
TGTGCCAGCAGCCAAGATCTGGGGCTCACAGATACGCAGTATTTT
CASSQDLGLTDTQYF
>TRBV29-1|TRBJ2-3|NA|NA
TGCAGCGAACGGGGACGAGGTGTTGGTACGCAGTATTTT
CSERGRGVGTQYF
>TRBV7-2|TRBJ2-3|TRBD2|NA
TGTGCCAGCAGCTCAAGAGGTTCAGCGGGGGGTACAGATACGCGGTATTTT
CASSSRGSAGGTDTRYF
>TRBV3-1|TRBJ2-1|NA|few
TGTGCCAGCAGCCAAGTACGGGACAATGAGCAGTTCTTC
CASSQVRDNEQFF
>TRBV7-9|TRBJ1-5|TRBD1|few
TGTGCCAGCAGCCCGGACAGGGGGGAACAGCCCCAGCATTTT
CASSPDRGEQPQHF
>TRBV3-1|TRBJ2-7|NA|NA
TGTGCCAGCAGCAAGGAAATGGTCCCACTCTCCTACAATGAGCAGTACTTC
CASSKEMVPLSYNEQYF